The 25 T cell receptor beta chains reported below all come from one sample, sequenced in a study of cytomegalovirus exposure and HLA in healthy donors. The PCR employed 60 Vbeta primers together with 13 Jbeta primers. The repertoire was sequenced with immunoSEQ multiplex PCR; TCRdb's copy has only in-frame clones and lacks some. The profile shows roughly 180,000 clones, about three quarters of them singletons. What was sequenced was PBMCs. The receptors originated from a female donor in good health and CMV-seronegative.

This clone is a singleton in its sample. The CDR3 region has the DNA TGTGCCAGCAGTTTTGACAGACCCTCCTACGAGCAGTACTTC. This codes for CASSFDRPSYEQYF. The chain joins TRBV28 to TRBJ2-7, with D perhaps matching TRBD1 (5 bases). This CDR3 has 14 residues. Germline values: CDR1 MDHEN, CDR2 SYDVKM. The V end was cut by 3 bases, the J end by 0 bases, with 9 bases between.

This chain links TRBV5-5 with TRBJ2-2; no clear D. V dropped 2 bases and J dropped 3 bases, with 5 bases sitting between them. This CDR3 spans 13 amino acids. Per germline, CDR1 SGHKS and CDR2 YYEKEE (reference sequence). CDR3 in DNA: TGTGCCAGCAGCTTTCTAGACACCGGGGAGCTGTTTTTT. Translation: CASSFLDTGELFF.

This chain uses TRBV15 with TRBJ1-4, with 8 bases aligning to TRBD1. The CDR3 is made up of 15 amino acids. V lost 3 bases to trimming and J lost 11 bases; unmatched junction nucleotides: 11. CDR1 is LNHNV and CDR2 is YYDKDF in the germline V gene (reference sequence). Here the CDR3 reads CATSSGGGQGRKLFF. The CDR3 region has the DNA TGTGCCACCAGCAGTGGTGGAGGACAGGGACGGAAACTGTTTTTT.

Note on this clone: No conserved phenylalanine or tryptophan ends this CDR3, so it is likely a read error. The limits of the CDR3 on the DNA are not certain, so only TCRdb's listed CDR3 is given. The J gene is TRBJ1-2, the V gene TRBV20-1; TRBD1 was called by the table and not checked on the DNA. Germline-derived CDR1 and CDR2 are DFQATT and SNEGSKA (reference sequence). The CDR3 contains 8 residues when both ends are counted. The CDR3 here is CSAPSRRG.

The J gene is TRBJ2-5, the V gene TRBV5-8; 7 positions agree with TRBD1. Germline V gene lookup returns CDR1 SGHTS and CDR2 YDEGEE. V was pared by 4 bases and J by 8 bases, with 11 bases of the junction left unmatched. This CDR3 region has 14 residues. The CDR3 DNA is TGTGCCAGCAGCCTAAGGACAGGCCCCGATACCCAGTACTTC. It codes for CASSLRTGPDTQYF.

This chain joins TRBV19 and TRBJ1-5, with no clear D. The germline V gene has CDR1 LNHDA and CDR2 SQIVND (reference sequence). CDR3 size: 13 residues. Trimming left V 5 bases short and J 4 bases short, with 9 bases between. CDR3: CASSFGGNQPQHF. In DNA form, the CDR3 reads TGTGCCAGTAGTTTCGGCGGGAATCAGCCCCAGCATTTT.

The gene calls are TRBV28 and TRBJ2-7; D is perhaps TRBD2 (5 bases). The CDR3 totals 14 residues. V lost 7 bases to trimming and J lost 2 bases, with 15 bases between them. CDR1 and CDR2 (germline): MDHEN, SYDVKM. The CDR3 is CASTPQSGPYEQYF. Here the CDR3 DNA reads TGTGCCAGCACTCCCCAGAGCGGCCCCTACGAGCAGTACTTC.

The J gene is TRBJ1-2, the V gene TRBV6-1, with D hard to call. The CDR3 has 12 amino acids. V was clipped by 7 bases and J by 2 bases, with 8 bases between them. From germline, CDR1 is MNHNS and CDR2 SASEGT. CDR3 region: CASKRANYGYTF. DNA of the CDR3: TGTGCCAGCAAGCGAGCGAACTATGGCTACACCTTC.

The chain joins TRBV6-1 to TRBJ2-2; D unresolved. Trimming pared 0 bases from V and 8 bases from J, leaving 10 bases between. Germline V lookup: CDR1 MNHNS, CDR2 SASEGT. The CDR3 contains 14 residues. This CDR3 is CASSEAGVAGELFF. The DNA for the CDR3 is TGTGCCAGCAGTGAAGCAGGAGTGGCAGGGGAGCTGTTTTTT.

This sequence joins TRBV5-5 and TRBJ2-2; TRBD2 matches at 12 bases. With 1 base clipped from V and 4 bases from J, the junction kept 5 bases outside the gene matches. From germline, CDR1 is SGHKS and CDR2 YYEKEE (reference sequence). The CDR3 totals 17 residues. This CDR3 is CASSLQLAGGSTGELFF. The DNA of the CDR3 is TGTGCCAGCAGCTTGCAACTAGCGGGGGGAAGCACCGGGGAGCTGTTTTTT.

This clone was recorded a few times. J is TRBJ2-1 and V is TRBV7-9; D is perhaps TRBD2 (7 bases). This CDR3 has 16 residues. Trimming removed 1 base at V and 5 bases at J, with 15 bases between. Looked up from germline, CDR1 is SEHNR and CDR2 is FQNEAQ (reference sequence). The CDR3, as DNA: TGTGCCAGCAGCTTAGGGTGGGGGGGGCGGGACAATGAGCAGTTCTTC. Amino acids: CASSLGWGGRDNEQFF. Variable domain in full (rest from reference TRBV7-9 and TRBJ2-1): DTGVSQNPRHKITKRGQNVTFRCDPISEHNRLYWYRQTLGQGPEFLTYFQNEAQLEKSRLLSDRFSAERPKGSFSTLEIQRTEQGDSAMYLCASSLGWGGRDNEQFFGPGTRLTVL.

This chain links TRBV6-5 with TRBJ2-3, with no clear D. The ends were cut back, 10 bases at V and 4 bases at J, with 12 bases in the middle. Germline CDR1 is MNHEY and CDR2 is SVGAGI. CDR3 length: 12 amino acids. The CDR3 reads CATSSAADTQYF. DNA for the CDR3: TGTGCCACCAGCAGTGCCGCAGATACGCAGTATTTT.

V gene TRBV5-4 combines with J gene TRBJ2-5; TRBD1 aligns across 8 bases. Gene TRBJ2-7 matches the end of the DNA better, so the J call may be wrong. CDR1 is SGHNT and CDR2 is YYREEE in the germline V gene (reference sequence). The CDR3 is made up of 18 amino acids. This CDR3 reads CASSWDRSQTSPLYEQYF. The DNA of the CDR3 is TGTGCCAGCAGCTGGGACAGGTCCCAAACATCCCCCCTCTACGAGCAGTACTTC.

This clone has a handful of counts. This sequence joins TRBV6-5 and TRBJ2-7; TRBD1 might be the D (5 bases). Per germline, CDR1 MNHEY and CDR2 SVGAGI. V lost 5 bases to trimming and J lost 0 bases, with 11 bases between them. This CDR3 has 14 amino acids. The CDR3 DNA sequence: TGTGCCAGCAGTCTTTCAGGGCCCTCCTACGAGCAGTACTTC. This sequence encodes CASSLSGPSYEQYF.

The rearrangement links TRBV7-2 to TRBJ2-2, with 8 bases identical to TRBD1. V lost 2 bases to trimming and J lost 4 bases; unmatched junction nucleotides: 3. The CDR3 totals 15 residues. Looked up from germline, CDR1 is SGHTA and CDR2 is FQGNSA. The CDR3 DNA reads TGTGCCAGCAGCTTAAAACAGGGGGGCACCGGGGAGCTGTTTTTT. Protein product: CASSLKQGGTGELFF.

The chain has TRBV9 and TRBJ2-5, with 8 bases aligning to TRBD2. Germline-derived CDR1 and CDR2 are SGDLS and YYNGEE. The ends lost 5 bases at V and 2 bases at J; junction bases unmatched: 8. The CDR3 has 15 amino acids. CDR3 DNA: TGTGCCAGCAGTGGGACACTAGCGGTACAAGAGACCCAGTACTTC. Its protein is CASSGTLAVQETQYF.

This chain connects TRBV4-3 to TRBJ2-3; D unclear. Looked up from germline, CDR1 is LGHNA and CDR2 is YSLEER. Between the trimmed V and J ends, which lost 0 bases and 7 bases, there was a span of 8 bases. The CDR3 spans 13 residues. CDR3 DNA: TGCGCCAGCAGCCAAGAGCGGCCATATACGCAGTATTTT. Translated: CASSQERPYTQYF.

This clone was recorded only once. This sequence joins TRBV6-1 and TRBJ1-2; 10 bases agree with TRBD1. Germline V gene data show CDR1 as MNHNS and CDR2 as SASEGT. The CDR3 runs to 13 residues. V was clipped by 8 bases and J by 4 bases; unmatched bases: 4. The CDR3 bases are TGTGCCAGCGGAAGGACAGGGGGCTATGGCTACACCTTC. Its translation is CASGRTGGYGYTF.

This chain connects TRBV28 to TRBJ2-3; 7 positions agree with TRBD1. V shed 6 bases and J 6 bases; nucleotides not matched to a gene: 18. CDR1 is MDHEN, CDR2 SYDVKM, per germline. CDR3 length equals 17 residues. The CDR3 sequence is CASRSPPGTDTGDTQYF. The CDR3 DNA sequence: TGTGCCAGCAGATCCCCACCCGGGACAGATACAGGCGATACGCAGTATTTT.

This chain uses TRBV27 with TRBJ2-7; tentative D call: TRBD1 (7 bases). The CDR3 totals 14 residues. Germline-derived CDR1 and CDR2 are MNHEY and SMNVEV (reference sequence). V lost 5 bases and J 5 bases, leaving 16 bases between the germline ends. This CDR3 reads CASSTGLQGDEQYF. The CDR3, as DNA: TGTGCCAGCAGTACGGGACTCCAGGGGGACGAGCAGTACTTC.

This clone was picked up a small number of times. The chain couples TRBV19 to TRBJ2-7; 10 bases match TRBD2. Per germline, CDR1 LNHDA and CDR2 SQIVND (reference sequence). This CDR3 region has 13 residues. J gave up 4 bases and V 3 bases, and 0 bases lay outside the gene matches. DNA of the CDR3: TGTGCCAGTAGTATGGGACTAGCGTACGAGCAGTACTTC. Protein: CASSMGLAYEQYF. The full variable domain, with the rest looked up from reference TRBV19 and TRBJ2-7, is DGGITQSPKYLFRKEGQNVTLSCEQNLNHDAMYWYRQDPGQGLRLIYYSQIVNDFQKGDIAEGYSVSREKKESFPLTVTSAQKNPTAFYLCASSMGLAYEQYFGPGTRLTVT.

DNA of the CDR3: TGTGCCAGCAGCGGGGACAGCTATGGCTACACCTTC. It yields the protein CASSGDSYGYTF. The chain carries TRBV7-9 and TRBJ1-2, with 7 positions matching TRBD1. V trimming: 5 bases; J trimming: 4 bases; junction bases outside the gene matches: 1. The CDR3 runs to 12 residues. Germline V gene data show CDR1 as SEHNR and CDR2 as FQNEAQ (reference sequence).

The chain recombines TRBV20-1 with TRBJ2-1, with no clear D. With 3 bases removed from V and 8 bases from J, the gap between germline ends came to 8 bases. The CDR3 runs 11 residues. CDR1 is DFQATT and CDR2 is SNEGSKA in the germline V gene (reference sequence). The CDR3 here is CSASRRDEQFF. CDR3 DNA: TGCAGTGCTAGTAGGAGAGATGAGCAGTTCTTC.

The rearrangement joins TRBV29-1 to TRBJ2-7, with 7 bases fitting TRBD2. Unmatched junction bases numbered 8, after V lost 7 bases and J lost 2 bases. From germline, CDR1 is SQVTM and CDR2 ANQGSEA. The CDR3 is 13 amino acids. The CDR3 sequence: CSAGGMQTYEQYF. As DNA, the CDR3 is TGCAGCGCCGGGGGGATGCAGACCTACGAGCAGTACTTC.

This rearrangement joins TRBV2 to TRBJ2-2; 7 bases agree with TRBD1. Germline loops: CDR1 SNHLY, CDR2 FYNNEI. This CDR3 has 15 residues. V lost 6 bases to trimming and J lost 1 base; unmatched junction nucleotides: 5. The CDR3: CASSKTGRNTGELFF. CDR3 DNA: TGTGCCAGCAGCAAGACAGGGAGGAACACCGGGGAGCTGTTTTTT.